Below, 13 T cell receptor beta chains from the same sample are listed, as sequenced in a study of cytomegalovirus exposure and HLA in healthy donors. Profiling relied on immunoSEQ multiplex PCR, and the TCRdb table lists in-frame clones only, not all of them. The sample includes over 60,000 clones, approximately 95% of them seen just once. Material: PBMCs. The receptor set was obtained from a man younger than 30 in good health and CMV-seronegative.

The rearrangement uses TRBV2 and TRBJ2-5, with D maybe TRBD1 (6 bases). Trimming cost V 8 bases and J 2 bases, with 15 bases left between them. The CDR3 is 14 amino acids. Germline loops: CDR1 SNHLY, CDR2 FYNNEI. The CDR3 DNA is TGTGCCAGCCTCCAGGGGTCCTTGCAAGAGACCCAGTACTTC. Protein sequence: CASLQGSLQETQYF.

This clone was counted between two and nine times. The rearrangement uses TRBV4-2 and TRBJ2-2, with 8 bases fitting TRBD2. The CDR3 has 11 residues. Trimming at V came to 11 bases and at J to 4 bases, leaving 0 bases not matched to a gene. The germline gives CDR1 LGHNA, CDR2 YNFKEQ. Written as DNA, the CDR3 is TGTGCCGCGGGAGGCACCGGGGAGCTGTTTTTT. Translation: CAAGGTGELFF.

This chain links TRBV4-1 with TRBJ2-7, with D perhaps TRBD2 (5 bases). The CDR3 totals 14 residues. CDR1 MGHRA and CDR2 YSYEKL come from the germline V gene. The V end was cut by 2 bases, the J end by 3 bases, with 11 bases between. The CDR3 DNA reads TGCGCCAGCAGCCAATCGTTACGGGACTACGAGCAGTACTTC. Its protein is CASSQSLRDYEQYF.

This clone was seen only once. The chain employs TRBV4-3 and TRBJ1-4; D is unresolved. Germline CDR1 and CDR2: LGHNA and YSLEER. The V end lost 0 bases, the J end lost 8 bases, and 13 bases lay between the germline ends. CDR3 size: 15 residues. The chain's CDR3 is CASSQDRGGLEKLFF. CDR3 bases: TGCGCCAGCAGCCAAGATCGGGGAGGGCTAGAAAAACTGTTTTTT.

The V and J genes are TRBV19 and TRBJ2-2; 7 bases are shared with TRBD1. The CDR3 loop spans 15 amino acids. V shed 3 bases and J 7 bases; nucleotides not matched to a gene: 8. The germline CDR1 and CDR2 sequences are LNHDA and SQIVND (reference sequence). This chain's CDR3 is CASSIGTGVIGELFF. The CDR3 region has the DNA TGTGCCAGTAGTATTGGAACAGGGGTTATCGGGGAGCTGTTTTTT. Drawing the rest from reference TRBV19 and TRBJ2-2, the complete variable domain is DGGITQSPKYLFRKEGQNVTLSCEQNLNHDAMYWYRQDPGQGLRLIYYSQIVNDFQKGDIAEGYSVSREKKESFPLTVTSAQKNPTAFYLCASSIGTGVIGELFFGEGSRLTVL.

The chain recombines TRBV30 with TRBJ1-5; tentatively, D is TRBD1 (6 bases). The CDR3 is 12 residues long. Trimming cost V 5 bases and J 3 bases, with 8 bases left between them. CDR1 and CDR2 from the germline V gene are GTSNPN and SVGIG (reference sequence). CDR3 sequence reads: CAWGQFNQPQHF. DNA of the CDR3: TGTGCCTGGGGACAGTTCAATCAGCCCCAGCATTTT.

Here the CDR3 reads CASSTFPGQVMNTEAFF. CDR3 bases: TGTGCCAGCAGCACGTTTCCGGGACAGGTGATGAACACTGAAGCTTTCTTT. V usage is TRBV9 and J usage is TRBJ1-1, with 8 nucleotides matching TRBD1. The CDR3 has 17 residues. Germline CDR1 reads SGDLS; CDR2 reads YYNGEE. V lost 4 bases, J lost 0 bases, and 11 bases stayed unmatched. The variable domain in full, with the rest retrieved from reference TRBV9 and TRBJ1-1, is DSGVTQTPKHLITATGQRVTLRCSPRSGDLSVYWYQQSLDQGLQFLIQYYNGEERAKGNILERFSAQQFPDLHSELNLSSLELGDSALYFCASSTFPGQVMNTEAFFGQGTRLTVV.

The CDR3, as DNA: TGTGCCAGCAGTGAAGGGGGGGTGAACACTGAAGCTTTCTTT. Protein sequence: CASSEGGVNTEAFF. The V and J genes are TRBV6-1 and TRBJ1-1, with D perhaps TRBD1 (5 bases). The CDR3 runs to 14 residues. V lost 1 base to trimming and J lost 0 bases, with 6 bases between them. CDR1 is MNHNS, CDR2 SASEGT, per germline.

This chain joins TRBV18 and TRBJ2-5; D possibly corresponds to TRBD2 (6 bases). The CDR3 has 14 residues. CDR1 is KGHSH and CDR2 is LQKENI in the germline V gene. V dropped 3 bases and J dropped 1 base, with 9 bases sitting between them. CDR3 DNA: TGTGCCAGCTCACCTTCCGGGGGCCAAGAGACCCAGTACTTC. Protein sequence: CASSPSGGQETQYF.

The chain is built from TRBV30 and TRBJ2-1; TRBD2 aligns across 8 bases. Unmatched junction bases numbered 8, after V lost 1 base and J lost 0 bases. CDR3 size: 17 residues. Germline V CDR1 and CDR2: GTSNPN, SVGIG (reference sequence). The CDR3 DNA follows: TGTGCCTGGAGTGGACTAGCGCGAGTTAGCTCCTACAATGAGCAGTTCTTC. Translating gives CAWSGLARVSSYNEQFF.

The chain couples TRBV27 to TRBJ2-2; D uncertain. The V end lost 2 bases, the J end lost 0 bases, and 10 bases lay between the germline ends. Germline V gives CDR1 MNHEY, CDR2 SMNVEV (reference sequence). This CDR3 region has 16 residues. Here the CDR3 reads CASSLISITNTGELFF. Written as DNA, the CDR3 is TGTGCCAGCAGTTTAATTTCCATCACGAACACCGGGGAGCTGTTTTTT.

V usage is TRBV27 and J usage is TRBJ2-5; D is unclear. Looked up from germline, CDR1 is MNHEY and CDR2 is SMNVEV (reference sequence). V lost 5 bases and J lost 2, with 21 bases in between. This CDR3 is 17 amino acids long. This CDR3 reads CASSPRTVSLDQETQYF. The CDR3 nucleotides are TGTGCCAGCAGTCCCAGAACAGTATCCCTGGATCAAGAGACCCAGTACTTC.

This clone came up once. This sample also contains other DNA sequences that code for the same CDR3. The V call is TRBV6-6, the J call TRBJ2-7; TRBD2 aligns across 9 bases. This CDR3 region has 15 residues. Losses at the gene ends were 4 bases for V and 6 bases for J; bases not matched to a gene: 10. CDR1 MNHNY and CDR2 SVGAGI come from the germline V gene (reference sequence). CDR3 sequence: CASSSLAGRGGEQYF. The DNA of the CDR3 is TGTGCCAGCAGTTCATTGGCGGGGCGGGGGGGCGAGCAGTACTTC.